This TCR beta chain appears in the sequencing data of a study of identical twins. Findings of the study overall: Rather than following the same donors, the conclusions depended on cross-sectional statistical analysis. Abundant beta clonotypes from cord blood had fewer insertions, unlike memory repertoires, which showed none.

Germline assignment: CDR1 SQVTM and CDR2 ANQGSEA. The CDR3 is 14 residues long. V lost 6 bases, J lost 3 bases, and 6 bases stayed unmatched. This clonotype has a handful of counts. Antigen specificity is unknown. After template switching added a universal primer site, the resulting cDNA carried unique molecular identifiers. TCRdb used MiXCR to reprocess the 5' RACE reads, holding one entry per CDR3 protein. There are about 550,000 distinct CDR3 sequences in the sample; around 22% occur only once, and around 0.48% lies in the top ten. These data also featured in a second study, about yellow fever vaccine responses in identical twins. That work states: Twins' vaccine T cell responses were reported to seem partly convergent and partly personalized.

The specimen was CD4+ T cells sorted from blood. The sequence derives from a woman younger than 35 in good health. The J gene is TRBJ1-5, the V gene TRBV29-1; TRBD1 agrees at 9 bases. The CDR3 bases are TGCAGCGTAGGGACAGGGACGAACAATCAGCCCCAGCATTTT. Translating it yields CSVGTGTNNQPQHF. Full variable domain (remainder filled in from reference TRBV29-1 and TRBJ1-5): SAVISQKPSRDICQRGTSLTIQCQVDSQVTMMFWYRQQPGQSLTLIATANQGSEATYESGFVIDKFPISRPNLTFSTLTVSNMSPEDSSIYLCSVGTGTNNQPQHFGDGTRLSIL.